This TCR beta chain originates from a study of neurological immune-mediated disorders. Broader study findings: The greatest TCR clonal expansion appeared in HTLV-1-associated myelopathy and the smallest, falling below healthy controls, in multiple sclerosis. Across subjects, no CDR3 amino acid sequence appeared in expanded clones of more than one subject, a finding that suggested private repertoires in all groups.

The sample holds a few counts of this clonotype. What it recognizes is unknown. Each CDR3 protein gets one entry after TCRdb re-called the 5' RACE reads with MiXCR. The table lists approximately 50,000 distinct CDR3 sequences, 3.8% of them singletons, with under 8.5% in the top ten. CDR3 length: 14 residues. After removal of 2 bases from V and 4 bases from J, the junction contained 3 bases not matched to a gene. CDR1 and CDR2 (germline): GTSNPN, SVGIG (reference sequence). This receptor was identified in a man aged 55 to 69 with multiple sclerosis. V is TRBV30 and J is TRBJ2-7; 12 bases match TRBD2. Sequenced sample: PBMCs. The CDR3 region has the DNA TGTGCCTGGAGTACTAGCGGGAGGTTATACGAGCAGTACTTC. It is translated as CAWSTSGRLYEQYF. Full variable domain (rest looked up from reference TRBV30 and TRBJ2-7): SQTIHQWPATLVQPVGSPLSLECTVEGTSNPNLYWYRQAAGRGLQLLFYSVGIGQISSEVPQNLSASRPQDRQFILSSKKLLLSDSGFYLCAWSTSGRLYEQYFGPGTRLTVT.